This paragraph reports one T cell receptor (beta chain). Its antigen remains unknown. The entry originates in a study of blood T cells in healthy people across ages. Study-wide results and limits: The study found more naive CD4+ cells and higher diversity in long-lived than aged donors.

The authors ran a second PCR of about 6 to 12 cycles using a sample-barcoded 5' primer and a J-beta primer mix. In TCRdb, the 5' RACE reads were re-called with MiXCR into one record per CDR3 protein. The table lists about 2 million distinct CDR3 sequences, around 50% of them singletons. Trimming cost V 3 bases and J 11 bases; bases outside gene matches: 13. Germline CDR1 MNHNY, CDR2 SVGAGI (reference sequence). The CDR3 length is 15 residues. Sample: blood. The chain links TRBV6-6 to TRBJ2-5; 9 nucleotides align to TRBD1. This receptor was obtained from a woman aged 40 to 50 in good health. CDR3 protein: CASSYGTGKYNEQYF. The CDR3 bases are TGTGCCAGCAGTTATGGGACAGGGAAGTACAATGAGCAGTACTTC.